This T cell receptor (beta chain) derives from a study of T cell changes during pregnancy in multiple sclerosis. Germline lookup yields CDR1 MNHNY and CDR2 SVGAGI (reference sequence). The CDR3 spans 12 residues. Trimming removed 4 bases at V and 7 bases at J, with 10 bases between. This clone has more than one count but fewer than ten. Assay used: immunoSEQ multiplex PCR; TCRdb lists only in-frame clones, some missing. The sample lists about 83,000 clones; approximately 90% were seen once. The rearrangement uses TRBV6-6 and TRBJ1-2; no reliable D call. The clonotype comes from a female donor in good health, serving as a control in a pregnancy study. Some clones in this sample may be carry-over from other donors' samples. The sample here was PBMCs, taken in the first trimester of pregnancy. The CDR3 DNA reads as TGTGCCAGCAGTTTAAAAGAGGGTGGCTACACCTTC. This gives the protein CASSLKEGGYTF.